This is a list of T cell receptor beta chains from one sample in a study of PD-1 blockade in classical Hodgkin lymphoma. Method: immunoSEQ multiplex PCR; TCRdb's copy keeps in-frame clones and lacks some. Among tens of thousands of clones, roughly 87% were seen once, and the ten largest hold less than 20%. The sequenced sample was peripheral blood mononuclear cells (PBMCs), obtained before the fourth cycle of nivolumab. The receptor set was obtained from a human donor with classical Hodgkin lymphoma. Both conserved end residues are part of each CDR3. D genes are given only for firm matches. Some rows mark clone size as missing; the rest say once, few, many or name a class of expanded clone.

TRBV30	NA	TRBJ2-1	TRBD2	TGTGCCTGGAGTGTGGGCCTAGCGGGAGGGAATGAGCAGTTCTTC	CAWSVGLAGGNEQFF
TRBV28	NA	TRBJ1-5	NA	TGTGCCAGCAGTTCTGTTTCGGCCAGGAGCAATCAGCCCCAGCATTTT	CASSSVSARSNQPQHF
TRBV27	NA	TRBJ1-5	TRBD1	TGTGCCAGCAGCTTCTCAGGGGGCGCGGGTCAGCCCCAGCATTTT	CASSFSGGAGQPQHF
TRBV2	once	TRBJ2-5	NA	TGTGCCAGCATGGGTAGTTACCTGGAGACCCAGTACTTC	CASMGSYLETQYF
TRBV5-6	NA	TRBJ2-1	TRBD2	TGTGCCAGCAGCAAAGCTCTCGGGTGGCGGGGGGGAAATGAGCAGTTCTTC	CASSKALGWRGGNEQFF
TRBV7-3	NA	TRBJ2-7	TRBD1	TGTGCCAGCAGCTTGGACAGGGGGCGGGAGCAGTACTTC	CASSLDRGREQYF
TRBV7-7	once	TRBJ1-3	NA	TGTGCCAGCAGCTTAGGGACATTTGGCGGTGACACCATATATTTT	CASSLGTFGGDTIYF
TRBV6-1	NA	TRBJ1-2	NA	TGTGCCAGCAGTGGGGCAATCGGTCCGTATGGCTACACCTTC	CASSGAIGPYGYTF
TRBV2	NA	TRBJ1-4	TRBD1	TGTGCCAGCAGTTCCCCCGGGACAGGCCATGAAAAACTGTTTTTT	CASSSPGTGHEKLFF
TRBV11-2	NA	TRBJ1-1	TRBD1	TGTGCCAGCAGCTCTTACAGGGGAGGCACTGAAGCTTTCTTT	CASSSYRGGTEAFF
TRBV30	NA	TRBJ1-2	TRBD1	TGTGCCTGGAGTGGGGACAGGGTATCTGGCTACACCTTC	CAWSGDRVSGYTF
TRBV5-1	NA	TRBJ1-3	NA	TGCGCCAGCAGGGGAGAGGGAAACACCATATATTTT	CASRGEGNTIYF
TRBV28	NA	TRBJ2-2	NA	TGTGCCAGCACTACGGGCGCGAACACCGGGGAGCTGTTTTTT	CASTTGANTGELFF
TRBV15	NA	TRBJ2-7	NA	TGTGCCACCAGCAGTGGGTCTTTTCAACAGTACTTC	CATSSGSFQQYF
TRBV5-1	few	TRBJ1-2	NA	TGCGCCAGCAGCTTGGATCATGCCACTGGCTACACCTTC	CASSLDHATGYTF
TRBV30	NA	TRBJ1-2	NA	TGTGCCTGGAGTGCCCTCGCGCCCCCAAACTATGGCTACACCTTC	CAWSALAPPNYGYTF